Presented here are 14 T cell receptor beta chains from one specimen sequenced in a study of blood T cell repertoires in COVID-19. Sequencing used immunoSEQ multiplex PCR; TCRdb keeps in-frame clones, though not all of them. The sample comprises 200,000 to 250,000 clones, around 80% of which are singletons, and about 9.7% rests with the top ten. Sequencing was performed on peripheral blood. The receptors originated from a man in his forties or fifties with active or convalescent COVID-19.

The chain has TRBV29-1 and TRBJ2-5; 7 bases align to TRBD1. V gave up 4 bases and J gave up 1 base; unmatched junction bases: 3. Germline V lookup: CDR1 SQVTM, CDR2 ANQGSEA. The CDR3 runs 13 residues. The CDR3 is CSVVTGSQETQYF. CDR3 sequence (DNA): TGCAGCGTTGTGACAGGGTCCCAAGAGACCCAGTACTTC.

The rearrangement links TRBV14 to TRBJ2-2, with 10 bases that match TRBD2. The CDR3 length is 15 residues. The V and J ends lost 4 bases and 4 bases, in that order; junction bases with no gene match: 3. In germline, CDR1 is SGHDN, CDR2 FVKESK. The CDR3 sequence: CASSPVAGGTGELFF. The CDR3 DNA follows: TGTGCCAGCAGCCCAGTAGCGGGGGGCACCGGGGAGCTGTTTTTT.

The gene calls are TRBV24-1 and TRBJ2-1; maybe TRBD2 (6 bases). The V end lost 5 bases, the J end lost 6 bases, and 13 bases lay between the germline ends. The CDR3 covers 14 residues. CDR1 and CDR2 (germline): KGHDR, SFDVKD. In DNA form, the CDR3 reads TGTGCCACCAGTGTAGACGGGACTTCCAATGAGCAGTTCTTC. The encoded protein is CATSVDGTSNEQFF.

V usage is TRBV5-1 and J usage is TRBJ1-2; tentative D call: TRBD1 (6 bases). V gave up 2 bases and J gave up 8 bases, with 25 bases separating them. Looked up from germline, CDR1 is SGHRS and CDR2 is YFSETQ. CDR3 length equals 17 residues. The CDR3 here is CASSFLRPGQGGEGYTF. The CDR3 coding sequence is TGCGCCAGCAGCTTTCTGAGGCCGGGACAAGGCGGAGAGGGCTACACCTTC.

The chain joins TRBV7-2 to TRBJ1-6; 8 bases fit TRBD1. CDR1 SGHTA and CDR2 FQGNSA come from the germline V gene. This CDR3 has 15 residues. The ends lost 5 bases at V and 10 bases at J; junction bases unmatched: 10. Written as DNA, the CDR3 is TGTGCCAGCAGCCCACGGACAGGGCTATTGTCACCCCTCCACTTT. It is translated as CASSPRTGLLSPLHF.

This chain links TRBV18 with TRBJ2-2; 10 bases match TRBD1. The CDR3 extends over 15 amino acids. V gave up 5 bases and J gave up 6 bases; unmatched junction bases: 6. The germline V gene encodes CDR1 KGHSH and CDR2 LQKENI. As DNA, the CDR3 is TGTGCCAGCTCAACGGGACAGGGGACCGCCGGGGAGCTGTTTTTT. Amino acids: CASSTGQGTAGELFF.

This chain connects TRBV5-1 to TRBJ2-3; D gene unclear. V was pared by 7 bases and J by 3 bases, with 15 bases between. The CDR3 totals 14 residues. Germline CDR1 is SGHRS and CDR2 is YFSETQ. The CDR3 sequence: CASRPASITDTQYF. The CDR3 DNA sequence: TGCGCCAGCCGGCCGGCTAGTATTACAGATACGCAGTATTTT. The variable domain in full, completed from reference TRBV5-1 and TRBJ2-3, reads KAGVTQTPRYLIKTRGQQVTLSCSPISGHRSVSWYQQTPGQGLQFLFEYFSETQRNKGNFPGRFSGRQFSNSRSEMNVSTLELGDSALYLCASRPASITDTQYFGPGTRLTVL.

The gene calls are TRBV5-1 and TRBJ1-6; TRBD1 aligns across 8 bases. The CDR3 runs to 15 residues. The V and J ends lost 4 bases and 7 bases, in that order; junction bases with no gene match: 7. CDR1 and CDR2 (germline): SGHRS, YFSETQ. The CDR3 nucleotides read TGCGCCAGCAGCCTACAGGGGGTGGAGAATTCACCCCTCCACTTT. Amino acids: CASSLQGVENSPLHF.

This clone was found a few times. The chain couples TRBV9 to TRBJ2-5; 7 bases are a match to TRBD1. The germline V gene has CDR1 SGDLS and CDR2 YYNGEE. This CDR3 spans 14 amino acids. V gave up 0 bases and J gave up 9 bases; unmatched junction bases: 8. In nucleotides, the CDR3 is TGTGCCAGCAGCGTAGGACAGGGAGATTCCCCCCAGTACTTC. The encoded protein is CASSVGQGDSPQYF.

The rearrangement uses TRBV19 and TRBJ1-2, with 7 bases that match TRBD1. V lost 5 bases, J lost 4 bases, and 10 bases stayed unmatched. The CDR3 totals 15 residues. Per germline, CDR1 LNHDA and CDR2 SQIVND (reference sequence). The CDR3 bases are TGTGCCAGTAGTTGGCAGGGGGATCTCCCCTATGGCTACACCTTC. It encodes CASSWQGDLPYGYTF. Looking up the rest from reference TRBV19 and TRBJ1-2 gives the full variable domain: DGGITQSPKYLFRKEGQNVTLSCEQNLNHDAMYWYRQDPGQGLRLIYYSQIVNDFQKGDIAEGYSVSREKKESFPLTVTSAQKNPTAFYLCASSWQGDLPYGYTFGSGTRLTVV.

The chain joins TRBV7-9 to TRBJ2-3; 7 nucleotides agree with TRBD2. The length of the CDR3 is 15 residues. Germline CDR1 and CDR2: SEHNR and FQNEAQ (reference sequence). V trimming: 0 bases; J trimming: 4 bases; junction bases outside the gene matches: 4. CDR3 sequence (DNA): TGTGCCAGCAGCTTAGCCGTCGGGAGGCCAGATACGCAGTATTTT. It translates to CASSLAVGRPDTQYF.

The chain has TRBV5-6 and TRBJ1-5; D is perhaps TRBD1 (5 bases). Trimming removed 1 base from V and 3 bases from J, with 11 bases in between. This CDR3 has 15 amino acids. The germline gives CDR1 SGHDT, CDR2 YYEEEE. The DNA for the CDR3 is TGTGCCAGCAGCTTGTGGGAGGGGCTCAATCAGCCCCAGCATTTT. It encodes CASSLWEGLNQPQHF.

The J gene is TRBJ2-5, the V gene TRBV5-6; D uncertain. Trimming took 8 bases from V and 1 from J, leaving 9 bases between them. Germline loops: CDR1 SGHDT, CDR2 YYEEEE. This CDR3 is 12 amino acids long. The CDR3 here is CASYRPQETQYF. For the CDR3, the DNA is TGTGCCAGTTACAGACCCCAAGAGACCCAGTACTTC.

The chain carries TRBV7-9 and TRBJ1-1; weak D call: TRBD1 (5 bases). V lost 3 bases and J 1 base, leaving 6 bases between the germline ends. Germline loops: CDR1 SEHNR, CDR2 FQNEAQ (reference sequence). The CDR3 spans 13 residues. CDR3 sequence: CASSFTGNTEAFF. Here the CDR3 DNA reads TGTGCCAGCAGCTTTACAGGGAACACTGAAGCTTTCTTT. Supplemented by reference TRBV7-9 and TRBJ1-1, the full variable domain reads DTGVSQNPRHKITKRGQNVTFRCDPISEHNRLYWYRQTLGQGPEFLTYFQNEAQLEKSRLLSDRFSAERPKGSFSTLEIQRTEQGDSAMYLCASSFTGNTEAFFGQGTRLTVV.